This T cell receptor beta chain was recovered during a study of tumor-infiltrating lymphocytes in primary liver carcinoma. The overall study: Patients comprised men and women whose ages fell between 30 and 69 years.

Starting material of around 460 ng total RNA yielded TCR beta cDNA via a constant-region primer. Three nested multiplex PCR rounds, a slightly modified ARM-PCR, produced the libraries for TCR beta. In the first two PCR rounds, TRBV1-TRBV30 forward primers were paired with a C-beta reverse primer, and each round lasted nine to ten cycles. One entry per CDR3 protein results from TCRdb running MiXCR on the multiplex PCR reads. The sample holds roughly 80,000 distinct CDR3 sequences, 69% seen once. DNA and RNA were both co-extracted from about 19-30 mg of bulk tissue that had not been sorted. The patients lived with chronic HBV infection and had not yet received any treatment. Trimming took 5 bases from V and 1 from J, leaving 11 bases between them. CDR1 and CDR2 (germline): MNHEY, SVGAGI. The CDR3 has 14 residues.

The sample was tumor-adjacent normal liver tissue. This sequence joins TRBV6-5 and TRBJ1-1; D call uncertain. This TCR came from a man aged 40-49 years with primary liver carcinoma and hepatitis B virus infection. The CDR3 bases are TGTGCCAGCAGTAAGGTACATGGGAACACTGAAGCTTTCTTT. Translation gives CASSKVHGNTEAFF.